This T cell receptor beta chain was recovered during a study of PD-1 blockade in mismatch repair-deficient tumors. Study information: Patients had eleven to twelve mismatch repair-deficient cancer types and were previously treated and progressing.

This CDR3 region has 13 residues. Germline CDR1 is SGHRS and CDR2 is YFSETQ. The V segment lost 1 base and the J segment 8 bases; nucleotides outside the gene matches: 5. General study results and limits: Tumor-resident clones, often absent from pretreatment blood, expanded after pembrolizumab and then contracted.

TCRdb's copy holds only in-frame clones and misses some; the assay was immunoSEQ multiplex PCR. The sample yields about 34,000 clones, over 80% seen once. Turning to this clone: Its antigen is unknown.

The rearrangement joins TRBV5-1 to TRBJ1-2; 7 bases map to TRBD1. Sample: PBMCs, taken roughly 6 weeks after starting pembrolizumab. This sequence was found in an adult with mismatch repair-deficient cancer. CDR3 loop: CASSLIPGGGYTF. The CDR3, as DNA: TGCGCCAGCAGCTTGATACCAGGGGGGGGCTACACCTTC.